The clone carrying this T cell receptor (beta chain) has more than one count but fewer than ten. Its antigen remains unidentified. This entry is derived from a study of tumor and adjacent non-tumor tissue in lung cancer. Study in general: There were 11 to 13 adenocarcinoma, a couple of squamous cell carcinoma and 1 small cell lung cancer cases. Samples averaged roughly 4.2 million productive TCRbeta reads each. Study-level findings and limits: Normal lung showed higher cumulative top 100 clone frequency than tumor. Tumor tissue had significantly higher TCR diversity than normal lung.

TCRbeta libraries were built with three rounds of nested PCR, modified from ARM-PCR. Using its own MiXCR run on the multiplex PCR reads, TCRdb lists one record per CDR3 protein. The sample lists 71,000 or so distinct CDR3 sequences, around 86% occurring once. No cell sorting was done before RNA was extracted from the tissue. The germline gives CDR1 KGHDR, CDR2 SFDVKD. The CDR3 contains 14 residues. Trimming cost V 0 bases and J 2 bases, with 6 bases left between them. The TCR originated in a woman aged 50 to 60 with non-small cell lung cancer. Sequenced: lung tumor tissue. The rearrangement links TRBV24-1 to TRBJ1-2; no reliable D call. Here the CDR3 reads CATSDLGRNYGYTF. CDR3 DNA: TGTGCCACCAGTGATTTGGGACGGAACTATGGCTACACCTTC.